Listed below are T cell receptor beta chains from one sample, sequenced in a study of T cell responses to AZD1222 COVID-19 vaccine. The protocol was immunoSEQ multiplex PCR, while the TCRdb copy is restricted to in-frame clones and leaves out a portion. The sample has approximately 270,000 clones, about 94% seen once; the top ten hold about 0.5%. The sequences come from peripheral blood, collected 28 days after the second AZD1222 dose. Every receptor here comes from an adult who received the AZD1222 COVID-19 vaccine. CDR3s include the opening cysteine and the closing phenylalanine or tryptophan. The D gene is left open where the match is weak. A row's size may be missing; if present it is once, few, many or a size class.

j_call v_call clone_size d_call cdr3_nt cdr3_aa
TRBJ1-1 TRBV11-2 . . TGTGCCAGCAGTCTTACCGCCTGGTACATGAACACTGAAGCTTTCTTT CASSLTAWYMNTEAFF
TRBJ2-7 TRBV11-2 . . TGTGCCAGCAGCCCGGACAGAACCTACGAGCAGTACTTC CASSPDRTYEQYF
TRBJ1-5 TRBV3-1/TRBV3-2 . . TGTGCCAGCAGCCAAGTAGGGGGAGGACAGCCCCAGCATTTT CASSQVGGGQPQHF
TRBJ1-2 TRBV27 few . TGTGCCAGCAGTTTAGGGGGCGCCGTTAACTATGGCTACACCTTC CASSLGGAVNYGYTF
TRBJ1-6 TRBV19 . . TGTGCCAGTAGTATAACAAGTGGGGGCTGGAATTCACCCCTCCACTTT CASSITSGGWNSPLHF
TRBJ2-7 TRBV3-1/TRBV3-2 few . TGTGCCAGCAGCCAAGCGGCTATCTCCTACGAGCAGTACTTC CASSQAAISYEQYF
TRBJ1-4 TRBV11-2 . . TGTGCCAGCAGCTTAAGGGTAGGAAAACTGTTTTTT CASSLRVGKLFF
TRBJ2-3 TRBV5-1 once . TGCGCCAGCAGCTTCGACACCCAAGGCACAGATACGCAGTATTTT CASSFDTQGTDTQYF
TRBJ2-7 TRBV28 . . TGTGCCAGCAGTTTATTCCGGACCTCGGGGTACGAGCAGTACTTC CASSLFRTSGYEQYF
TRBJ2-3 TRBV10-2 . . TGCGCCACCGTTGCTACAGGGTCCACAGATACGCAGTATTTT CATVATGSTDTQYF
TRBJ1-2 TRBV5-1 once . TGCGCCAGCAGCTATGGGACGAGTGACTATGGCTACACCTTC CASSYGTSDYGYTF
TRBJ2-1 TRBV19 . TRBD2 TGTGCCAGTAGTCCCTCAAGGCTAGCGGGGACCTACAATGAGCAGTTCTTC CASSPSRLAGTYNEQFF
TRBJ1-4 TRBV5-1 . TRBD1 TGCGCCAGCAGCTCCACCGGGACAGAGGAGGAAAAACTGTTTTTT CASSSTGTEEEKLFF
TRBJ1-4 TRBV7-9 once . TGTGCCAGCAGCTTAACGGATAGGAACGCGCAAAAACTGTTTTTT CASSLTDRNAQKLFF
TRBJ1-1 TRBV19 . TRBD1 TGTGCCAGTAGTAGGGGACAGGGCATGCCTGAAGCTTTCTTT CASSRGQGMPEAFF
TRBJ1-1 TRBV6-5 . TRBD1 TGTGCCAGCAGCAGATTTGATGGACAGGGTGAAGCTTTCTTT CASSRFDGQGEAFF
TRBJ2-2 TRBV7-2 . . TGTGCCAGCAGCTACGACGGGAAGGGCACCGGGGAGCTGTTTTTT CASSYDGKGTGELFF
TRBJ2-7 TRBV19 . TRBD1 TGTGCCAGTAGTGCCTCTACAGGGGGCGAGTACGAGCAGTACTTC CASSASTGGEYEQYF
TRBJ2-7 TRBV9 few TRBD2 TGTGCCAGCAGCGCAGGGACTAGCGGGGCCTACGAGCAGTACTTC CASSAGTSGAYEQYF
TRBJ2-3 TRBV11-2 . . TGTGCCAGCACCTGGAGTGGGGATACGCAGTATTTT CASTWSGDTQYF
TRBJ1-1 TRBV7-9 . . TGTGCCAGCAGCTTAGCCAGGGGAAAGGCTTTCTTT CASSLARGKAFF
TRBJ2-5 TRBV3-1/TRBV3-2 . . TGTGCCACGGCAGGAACGGCTGGGCAAGAGACCCAGTACTTC CATAGTAGQETQYF
TRBJ1-1 TRBV5-1 . . TGCGCCAGCAGCTTGGAAAGGGCGGCGAACACTGAAGCTTTCTTT CASSLERAANTEAFF
TRBJ2-7 TRBV5-1 . TRBD2 TGCGCCAGCAGCTCCCGAGGGACTAGCGGAGGGTACGAGCAGTACTTC CASSSRGTSGGYEQYF
TRBJ1-2 TRBV7-2 . TRBD1 TGTGCCAGCAGCACCCGGGGGGACAGAGACTATGGCTACACCTTC CASSTRGDRDYGYTF
TRBJ1-1 TRBV5-1 . . TGCGCCAGCAGCTTTGAACCCCGGGCTGAAGCTTTCTTT CASSFEPRAEAFF
TRBJ2-7 TRBV27 . . TGTGCCAGCAGTTTCGGGGTCCCTCCCTACGAGCAGTACTTC CASSFGVPPYEQYF
TRBJ2-7 TRBV7-9 . . TGTGCCAGCAGCTTGGGGGACCGGTGGCCGTACTTC CASSLGDRWPYF
TRBJ1-2 TRBV28 . . TGTGCCAGCAGTCCACGGCCAGATTCGCCCTACACCTTC CASSPRPDSPYTF
TRBJ1-1 TRBV19 . . TGTGCCAGTAGTATAGATGATTACATCTTGAACACTGAAGCTTTCTTT CASSIDDYILNTEAFF